The subject of this entry is one T cell receptor beta chain. These data belong to a study of blood T cell repertoires in COVID-19. The V gene lost 6 bases and the J gene lost 2 bases, with 7 bases spanning the gap. This CDR3 has 12 amino acids. The V gene's germline CDR1 is SNHLY and CDR2 FYNNEI. Assay: immunoSEQ multiplex PCR; the TCRdb copy retains only in-frame clones and omits some. The top ten hold 5% to 6% of the sample, which has 330,000 or so clones, around 90% seen once. Participants came from 20 to 25 US areas, aged about 18 to 89 years. Sample: PBMCs or T cells enriched from blood (not recorded which). The chain employs TRBV2 and TRBJ2-5; D may be TRBD2 (5 bases). The sequence was obtained from a man aged 30 to 45 who had recovered from COVID-19. The CDR3, as DNA: TGTGCCAGCAGGGACTTTCAAGAGACCCAGTACTTC. Its protein is CASRDFQETQYF.